These 24 T cell receptor beta chains share one sample of origin, sequenced in a study of cytotoxic CD8 clonotypes in ibrutinib-treated CLL. Measured with immunoSEQ multiplex PCR; TCRdb has only the in-frame clones, and not every one. The data show some 200,000 clones, around three quarters seen once. The material sequenced was PBMCs, taken after 24 months of ibrutinib treatment. These receptors came from a human donor with chronic lymphocytic leukemia.

The rearrangement joins TRBV7-2 to TRBJ1-2; D uncertain. Trimming took off 3 bases at V and 10 bases at J, with 15 bases between the two ends. Germline CDR1 and CDR2: SGHTA and FQGNSA. This CDR3 spans 13 amino acids. The CDR3 protein is CASSLPHSEPYTF. CDR3 coding DNA: TGTGCCAGCAGCTTGCCCCACTCAGAACCCTACACCTTC.

In this sample, this clone turned up a few times. The chain employs TRBV30 and TRBJ1-1; D may be TRBD1 (6 bases). This CDR3 comprises 16 residues. V lost 0 bases and J lost 1, with 15 bases in between. Germline CDR1 GTSNPN, CDR2 SVGIG (reference sequence). CDR3 sequence reads: CAWSVRWGHSNTEAFF. CDR3 bases: TGTGCCTGGAGTGTACGTTGGGGACATTCGAACACTGAAGCTTTCTTT.

The V and J genes are TRBV18 and TRBJ1-1, with D possibly being TRBD1 (6 bases). V was trimmed by 6 bases and J by 6 bases, leaving 20 bases between them. The CDR3 contains 15 residues. The germline gives CDR1 KGHSH, CDR2 LQKENI. The CDR3 region is CASSRGGLPVAEAFF. The DNA of the CDR3 is TGTGCCAGCTCCCGCGGGGGGCTCCCCGTGGCTGAAGCTTTCTTT.

This sequence joins TRBV30 and TRBJ2-7; 7 bases map to TRBD1. Trimming cost V 5 bases and J 6 bases; bases outside gene matches: 7. The CDR3 has 12 amino acids. CDR1 is GTSNPN, CDR2 SVGIG, per germline (reference sequence). The CDR3 spells CAWGRQGGEQYF. The CDR3 DNA follows: TGTGCCTGGGGACGACAGGGTGGCGAGCAGTACTTC.

This chain uses TRBV2 with TRBJ2-7, with 10 bases lining up with TRBD1. The length of the CDR3 is 16 residues. The V gene end was trimmed by 4 bases and the J gene end by 4 bases; junction bases not matched to a gene: 10. The germline CDR1 and CDR2 sequences are SNHLY and FYNNEI. The DNA of the CDR3 is TGTGCCAGCAGTGTCGACAGGGGGCTTTTCTTATACGAGCAGTACTTC. Translating gives CASSVDRGLFLYEQYF.

This chain links TRBV4-2 with TRBJ2-7; 7 nucleotides align to TRBD2. CDR3 length equals 15 residues. J was trimmed by 7 bases and V by 1 base; bases with no gene match: 10. Germline V lookup: CDR1 LGHNA, CDR2 YNFKEQ. The CDR3 DNA follows: TGTGCCAGCAGCCAAGCGGGAGGTGTTGCTGTAGAGCAGTACTTC. It yields the protein CASSQAGGVAVEQYF.

There are a few counts of this clone. V is TRBV7-9 and J is TRBJ1-2; no clear D. V lost 1 base, J lost 0 bases, and 9 bases lay in between. The germline V gene has CDR1 SEHNR and CDR2 FQNEAQ (reference sequence). CDR3 length: 15 amino acids. CDR3 sequence reads: CASSLDSGANYGYTF. The CDR3 DNA is TGTGCCAGCAGCTTAGATTCGGGTGCTAACTATGGCTACACCTTC.

This chain joins TRBV18 and TRBJ1-1; D uncertain. The CDR3 is 16 residues long. Germline CDR1 reads KGHSH; CDR2 reads LQKENI. V was shortened by 0 bases and J by 1 base, with 12 bases between the two germline ends. CDR3 nucleotide sequence: TGTGCCAGCTCACCACCCTCGCCGGGCGAGAACACTGAAGCTTTCTTT. Protein product: CASSPPSPGENTEAFF. Using reference TRBV18 and TRBJ1-1 for the parts outside the CDR3, the full variable domain is NAGVMQNPRHLVRRRGQEARLRCSPMKGHSHVYWYRQLPEEGLKFMVYLQKENIIDESGMPKERFSAEFPKEGPSILRIQQVVRGDSAAYFCASSPPSPGENTEAFFGQGTRLTVV.

This clone was seen many times. The rearrangement uses TRBV6-4 and TRBJ2-3, with TRBD1 matching 11 bases. The V segment lost 2 bases and the J segment 6 bases; nucleotides outside the gene matches: 1. CDR3 length: 14 residues. Germline V gene data show CDR1 as MRHNA and CDR2 as SNTAGT. In DNA form, the CDR3 reads TGTGCCAGCAGTGACGGACAGGGGGCTGATACGCAGTATTTT. It yields the protein CASSDGQGADTQYF.

The chain is built from TRBV19 and TRBJ2-5; no clear D gene. The V end lost 6 bases, the J end lost 4 bases, and 9 bases lay between the germline ends. The CDR3 covers 12 residues. Germline V lookup: CDR1 LNHDA, CDR2 SQIVND (reference sequence). CDR3 amino acids: CASSLSGETQYF. In nucleotides, the CDR3 is TGTGCCAGTAGCCTTTCGGGAGAGACCCAGTACTTC.

In this sample, this clone turned up a few times. The rearrangement uses TRBV11-2 and TRBJ2-3; D tentatively fits TRBD1 or TRBD2 (5 bases each). The germline V gene has CDR1 SGHAT and CDR2 FQNNGV. CDR3 length: 17 residues. Trimming left V 7 bases short and J 0 bases short, with 20 bases between. The CDR3 nucleotides are TGTGCCAGCACCATCCTCACGGGGCGGAAAAGCACAGATACGCAGTATTTT. This codes for CASTILTGRKSTDTQYF.

The chain carries TRBV7-2 and TRBJ1-2; no reliable D call. Germline CDR1 reads SGHTA; CDR2 reads FQGNSA. The V and J ends lost 4 bases and 4 bases respectively, with 13 bases between them. The CDR3 totals 14 residues. CDR3 protein: CASSSYRSSYGYTF. CDR3 DNA: TGTGCCAGCAGCTCCTATCGGAGTTCCTATGGCTACACCTTC.

The CDR3 is CASSLDPGFRAEAFF. CDR3 DNA: TGTGCCAGCAGCTTAGATCCCGGGTTTCGGGCTGAAGCTTTCTTT. The chain has TRBV30 and TRBJ1-1; D not resolved. With 8 bases removed from V and 6 bases from J, the gap between germline ends came to 25 bases. This CDR3 is 15 amino acids long. Germline loops: CDR1 GTSNPN, CDR2 SVGIG (reference sequence).

The chain couples TRBV11-2 to TRBJ2-2, with D possibly matching TRBD2 (6 bases). Per germline, CDR1 SGHAT and CDR2 FQNNGV. The CDR3 has 16 amino acids. V was shortened by 1 base and J by 4 bases, with 13 bases between the two germline ends. The CDR3 spells CASSLVSGAVTGELFF. The CDR3, as DNA: TGTGCCAGCAGCTTAGTATCGGGAGCGGTCACCGGGGAGCTGTTTTTT.

The gene calls are TRBV30 and TRBJ2-5; 7 bases are shared with TRBD1. The J segment lost 2 bases and the V segment lost 3 bases, leaving 9 bases of the junction unmatched. This CDR3 has 15 amino acids. CDR1 GTSNPN and CDR2 SVGIG come from the germline V gene (reference sequence). DNA for the CDR3: TGTGCCTGGAGAGAAAACAGGGGATGGCAAGAGACCCAGTACTTC. It translates to CAWRENRGWQETQYF. Variable domain in full (rest from reference TRBV30 and TRBJ2-5): SQTIHQWPATLVQPVGSPLSLECTVEGTSNPNLYWYRQAAGRGLQLLFYSVGIGQISSEVPQNLSASRPQDRQFILSSKKLLLSDSGFYLCAWRENRGWQETQYFGPGTRLLVL.

This clone was detected a few times. This CDR3 is CASSGSRTDTQYF. The CDR3 DNA reads as TGTGCCAGCAGTGGTAGCCGCACAGATACGCAGTATTTT. This chain joins TRBV2 and TRBJ2-3; unclear D gene. Trimming stripped 4 bases from V and 1 base from J, with 6 bases between. Germline lookup yields CDR1 SNHLY and CDR2 FYNNEI. The CDR3 is 13 amino acids.

The rearrangement links TRBV5-6 to TRBJ2-7, with a possible D match to TRBD2 (6 bases). The germline V and J ends were trimmed by 4 bases and 3 bases, with 20 bases remaining between them. Germline-derived CDR1 and CDR2 are SGHDT and YYEEEE. The CDR3 loop spans 16 amino acids. CDR3 loop: CASSLLSGTPDYEQYF. The CDR3 DNA reads TGTGCCAGCAGCCTACTTTCCGGGACTCCGGACTACGAGCAGTACTTC.

This chain uses TRBV2 with TRBJ2-7, with 7 positions matching TRBD1. The CDR3 spans 15 residues. The J segment lost 3 bases and the V segment lost 4 bases, leaving 9 bases of the junction unmatched. CDR1 and CDR2 from the germline V gene are SNHLY and FYNNEI. CDR3 DNA sequence: TGTGCCAGCAGTGTTCATTACCGGGACAGCTACGAGCAGTACTTC. Its protein product is CASSVHYRDSYEQYF.

This clone has just a few counts. The genes are TRBV7-2 and TRBJ1-4; perhaps TRBD1 as D (6 bases). The CDR3 has 15 amino acids. V was clipped by 1 base and J by 6 bases, with 12 bases between them. Germline CDR1 is SGHTA and CDR2 is FQGNSA. The CDR3 spells CASSLVTGQDEKLFF. The CDR3 DNA follows: TGTGCCAGCAGCTTAGTGACAGGTCAGGATGAAAAACTGTTTTTT.

This sequence joins TRBV28 and TRBJ2-5; no clear D gene. V was pared by 6 bases and J by 4 bases, with 18 bases between. The CDR3 has 15 residues. Germline CDR1 MDHEN, CDR2 SYDVKM. The CDR3 DNA follows: TGTGCCAGCAGGGCGAGCCGCCGCTTACGAGAGACCCAGTACTTC. Its translation is CASRASRRLRETQYF.

This clone was picked up one time. The rearrangement uses TRBV7-2 and TRBJ1-5; no firm D call. The CDR3 runs 13 residues. Trimming removed 0 bases from V and 7 bases from J, with 7 bases in between. The germline CDR1 and CDR2 sequences are SGHTA and FQGNSA. The CDR3 reads CASSLAPTQPQHF. CDR3 DNA: TGTGCCAGCAGCTTAGCCCCGACCCAGCCCCAGCATTTT.

J is TRBJ1-6 and V is TRBV4-3; 7 bases agree with TRBD1. The V and J ends lost 1 base and 8 bases, in that order; junction bases with no gene match: 5. The germline gives CDR1 LGHNA, CDR2 YSLEER. This CDR3 spans 15 amino acids. CDR3 coding DNA: TGCGCCAGCAGCCAAGGGGGACAGAAGTATTCACCCCTCCACTTT. It specifies CASSQGGQKYSPLHF.

This CDR3 reads CASSGGPGQNTEAFF. The CDR3 DNA reads TGTGCCAGCTCAGGAGGGCCAGGGCAGAACACTGAAGCTTTCTTT. The J gene is TRBJ1-1, the V gene TRBV18; D might be TRBD1 (5 bases). With 5 bases removed from V and 1 base from J, the gap between germline ends came to 14 bases. The CDR3 is 15 residues long. Germline V CDR1 and CDR2: KGHSH, LQKENI.

V and J are TRBV6-6 and TRBJ1-4; 8 bases fit TRBD1. V gave up 5 bases and J gave up 7 bases; unmatched junction bases: 12. The CDR3 is 16 residues long. CDR1 and CDR2 (germline): MNHNY, SVGAGI (reference sequence). The CDR3 DNA is TGTGCCAGCAGTACCGCCGAAACAGGGGGGCCTGAAAAACTGTTTTTT. Translating it yields CASSTAETGGPEKLFF.